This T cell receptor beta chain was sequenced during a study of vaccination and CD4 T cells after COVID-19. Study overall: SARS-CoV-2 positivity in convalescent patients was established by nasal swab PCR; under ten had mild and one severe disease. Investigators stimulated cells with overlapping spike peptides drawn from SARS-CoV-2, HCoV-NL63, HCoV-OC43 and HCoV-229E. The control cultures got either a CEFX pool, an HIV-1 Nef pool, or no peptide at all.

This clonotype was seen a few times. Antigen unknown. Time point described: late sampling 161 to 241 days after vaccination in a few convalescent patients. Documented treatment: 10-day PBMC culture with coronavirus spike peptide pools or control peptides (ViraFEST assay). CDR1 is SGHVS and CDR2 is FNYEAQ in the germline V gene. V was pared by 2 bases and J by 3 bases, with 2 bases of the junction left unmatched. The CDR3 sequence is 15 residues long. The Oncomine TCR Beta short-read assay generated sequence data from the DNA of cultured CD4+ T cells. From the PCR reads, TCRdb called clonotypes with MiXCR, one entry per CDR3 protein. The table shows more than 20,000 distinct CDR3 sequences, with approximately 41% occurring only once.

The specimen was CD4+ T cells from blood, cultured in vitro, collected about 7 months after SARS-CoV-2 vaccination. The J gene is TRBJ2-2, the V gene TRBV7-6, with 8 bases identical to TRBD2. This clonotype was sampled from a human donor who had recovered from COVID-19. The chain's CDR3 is CASSLLLADTGELFF. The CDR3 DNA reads TGTGCCAGCAGCTTACTACTAGCGGACACCGGGGAGCTGTTTTTT.